This TCR beta chain appears in the sequencing data of a study of CD8+CD57+ T cells in acquired aplastic anemia. Remarks on this clonotype: Its target is not known.

Genomic DNA was employed as the template in profiling TCR beta VDJ and CDR3. TCRdb re-called the reads with MiXCR, one entry per CDR3 protein. This sample has around 170,000 distinct CDR3 sequences, with approximately 60% found just once. This CDR3 spans 15 amino acids. Trimming cost V 5 bases and J 2 bases; bases outside gene matches: 7. Study outcomes and limitations: Significance was not reached for CD8+ Simpson's diversity between patients and controls.

Source material: sorted CD4+, CD8+, or CD8+CD57+ T cells (not recorded which) from PBMCs. The gene calls are TRBV12-3 or TRBV12-4 and TRBJ2-7; TRBD1 agrees at 9 bases. This receptor was identified in a human donor in good health. The CDR3 loop is CASSLGTGYAYEQYF. CDR3 coding DNA: TGTGCCAGCAGTCTCGGGACAGGGTACGCCTACGAGCAGTACTTC.